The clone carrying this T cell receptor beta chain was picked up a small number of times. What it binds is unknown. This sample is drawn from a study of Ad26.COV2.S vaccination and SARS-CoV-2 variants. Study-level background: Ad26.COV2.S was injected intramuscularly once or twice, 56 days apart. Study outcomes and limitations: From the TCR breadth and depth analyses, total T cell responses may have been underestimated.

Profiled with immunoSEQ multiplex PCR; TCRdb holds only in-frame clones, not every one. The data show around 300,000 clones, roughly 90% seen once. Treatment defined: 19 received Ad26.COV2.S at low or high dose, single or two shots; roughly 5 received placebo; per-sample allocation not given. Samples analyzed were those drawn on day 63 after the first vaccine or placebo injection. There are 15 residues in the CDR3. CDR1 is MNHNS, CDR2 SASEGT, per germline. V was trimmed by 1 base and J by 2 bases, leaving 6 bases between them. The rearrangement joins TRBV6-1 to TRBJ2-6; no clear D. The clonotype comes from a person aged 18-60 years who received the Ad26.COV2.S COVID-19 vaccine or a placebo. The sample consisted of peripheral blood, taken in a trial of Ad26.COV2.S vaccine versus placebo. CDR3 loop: CASSEDSTGANVLTF. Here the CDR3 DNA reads TGTGCCAGCAGTGAAGACTCAACTGGGGCCAACGTCCTGACTTTC.